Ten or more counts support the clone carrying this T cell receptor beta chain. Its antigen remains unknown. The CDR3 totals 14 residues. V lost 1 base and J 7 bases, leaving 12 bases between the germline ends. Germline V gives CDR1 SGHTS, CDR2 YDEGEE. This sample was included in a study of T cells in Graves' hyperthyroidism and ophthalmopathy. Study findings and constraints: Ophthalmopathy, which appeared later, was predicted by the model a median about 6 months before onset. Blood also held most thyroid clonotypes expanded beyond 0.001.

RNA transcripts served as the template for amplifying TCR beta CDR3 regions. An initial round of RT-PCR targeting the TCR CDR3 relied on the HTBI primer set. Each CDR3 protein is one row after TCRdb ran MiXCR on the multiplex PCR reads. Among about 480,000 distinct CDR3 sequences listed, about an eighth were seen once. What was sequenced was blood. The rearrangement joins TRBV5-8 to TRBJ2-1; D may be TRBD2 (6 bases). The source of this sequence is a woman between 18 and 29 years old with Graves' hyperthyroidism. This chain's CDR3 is CASSLSLAINEQFF. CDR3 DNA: TGTGCCAGCAGCTTGAGTCTAGCGATAAATGAGCAGTTCTTC.